The source of this T cell receptor beta chain is a study of shared clonotypes between healthy human individuals. Sequenced by immunoSEQ multiplex PCR; TCRdb stores in-frame clones only, minus some. This table holds more than 2 million clones, nearly 97% found once. CDR1 is MNHNS, CDR2 SASEGT, per germline. V lost 3 bases, J lost 4 bases, and 6 bases stayed unmatched. There are 15 residues in the CDR3. The investigators split CD4+ cells into a CD45RA+ naive subset and a CD45RA-negative memory subset. The sample taken for sequencing was naive CD4+ T cells sorted from blood. The subset is: CD45RA+ positively selected. The receptor's source is a man aged 18 to 30 in good health. The chain employs TRBV6-1 and TRBJ1-5; the match to TRBD1 covers 7 bases. CDR3 residues: CASSDRDSTNQPQHF. CDR3 nucleotides: TGTGCCAGCAGTGACCGGGACAGTACTAATCAGCCCCAGCATTTT.